These 2 T cell receptor beta chains came from one sample sequenced in a study of cytomegalovirus exposure and HLA in healthy donors. Primers included in the PCR were 60 Vbeta and 13 Jbeta primers. Only in-frame clones appear in the TCRdb table, and some are missing; sequencing was by immunoSEQ multiplex PCR. The data show 140,000 or so clones, roughly 70% seen once. The sample comprised PBMCs. The receptors originated from a man between 60 and 70 years old in good health and CMV-seronegative.

The V call is TRBV7-3, the J call TRBJ2-7; D not certain. Trimming removed 3 bases from V and 1 base from J, with 7 bases in between. Germline V CDR1 and CDR2: SGHTA, FQGTGA. This CDR3 is 13 amino acids long. CDR3 sequence (DNA): TGTGCCAGCAGCTTGGCCCTTTCCTACGAGCAGTACTTC. Translation gives CASSLALSYEQYF.

The gene calls are TRBV28 and TRBJ1-5; D is unclear. Germline assignment: CDR1 MDHEN and CDR2 SYDVKM. V lost 5 bases, J lost 3 bases, and 14 bases lay in between. The CDR3 runs to 15 residues. The DNA for the CDR3 is TGTGCCAGCAGTGGGCGGGCTCGAGACAATCAGCCCCAGCATTTT. Its protein product is CASSGRARDNQPQHF. The entire variable domain, with the rest obtained from reference TRBV28 and TRBJ1-5, is as follows: DVKVTQSSRYLVKRTGEKVFLECVQDMDHENMFWYRQDPGLGLRLIYFSYDVKMKEKGDIPEGYSVSREKKERFSLILESASTNQTSMYLCASSGRARDNQPQHFGDGTRLSIL.